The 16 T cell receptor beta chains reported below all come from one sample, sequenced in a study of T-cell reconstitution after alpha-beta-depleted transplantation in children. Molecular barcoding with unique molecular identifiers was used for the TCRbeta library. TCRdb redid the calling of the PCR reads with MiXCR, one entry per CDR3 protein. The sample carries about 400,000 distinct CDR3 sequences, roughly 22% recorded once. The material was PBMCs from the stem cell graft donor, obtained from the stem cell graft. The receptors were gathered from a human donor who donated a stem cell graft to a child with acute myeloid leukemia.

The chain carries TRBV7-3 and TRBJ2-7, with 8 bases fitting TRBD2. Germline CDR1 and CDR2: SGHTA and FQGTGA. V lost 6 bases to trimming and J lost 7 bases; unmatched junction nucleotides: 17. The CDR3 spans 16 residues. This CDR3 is CASSQTGTSSSWEQYF. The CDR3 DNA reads TGTGCCAGCAGTCAAACCGGGACTAGTAGCTCCTGGGAGCAGTACTTC.

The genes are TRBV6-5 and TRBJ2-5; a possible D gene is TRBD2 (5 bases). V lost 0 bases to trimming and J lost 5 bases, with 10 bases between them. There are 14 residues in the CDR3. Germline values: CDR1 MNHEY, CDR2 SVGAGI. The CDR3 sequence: CASSYSVRGETQYF. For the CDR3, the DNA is TGTGCCAGCAGTTACTCGGTCCGAGGGGAGACCCAGTACTTC.

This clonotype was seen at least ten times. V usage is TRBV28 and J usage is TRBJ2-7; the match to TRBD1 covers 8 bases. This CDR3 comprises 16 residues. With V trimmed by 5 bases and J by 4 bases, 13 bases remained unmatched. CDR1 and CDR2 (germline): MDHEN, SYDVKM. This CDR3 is CASSNSFRGHRYEQYF. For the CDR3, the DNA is TGTGCCAGCAGTAACTCTTTCAGGGGGCATCGATACGAGCAGTACTTC.

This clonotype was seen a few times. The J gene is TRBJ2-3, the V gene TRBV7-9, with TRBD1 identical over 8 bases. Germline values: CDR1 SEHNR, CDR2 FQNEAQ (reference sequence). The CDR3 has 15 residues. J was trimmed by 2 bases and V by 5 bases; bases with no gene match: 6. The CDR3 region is CASSPRQGNTDTQYF. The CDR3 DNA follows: TGTGCCAGCAGCCCTAGACAGGGGAACACAGATACGCAGTATTTT.

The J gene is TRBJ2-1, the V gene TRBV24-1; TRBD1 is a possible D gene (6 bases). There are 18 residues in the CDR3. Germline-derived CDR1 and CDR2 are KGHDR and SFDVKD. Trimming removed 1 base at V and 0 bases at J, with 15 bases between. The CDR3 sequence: CATSDLSGQSSSYNEQFF. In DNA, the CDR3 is TGTGCCACCAGTGATTTAAGTGGACAGTCGAGCTCCTACAATGAGCAGTTCTTC.

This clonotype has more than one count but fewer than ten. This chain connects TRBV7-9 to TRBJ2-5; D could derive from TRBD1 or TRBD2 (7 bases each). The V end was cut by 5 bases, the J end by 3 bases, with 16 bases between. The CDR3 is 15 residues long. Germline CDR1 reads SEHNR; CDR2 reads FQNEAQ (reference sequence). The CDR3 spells CASSPWGGTEETQYF. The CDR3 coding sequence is TGTGCCAGCAGCCCATGGGGGGGGACAGAAGAGACCCAGTACTTC.

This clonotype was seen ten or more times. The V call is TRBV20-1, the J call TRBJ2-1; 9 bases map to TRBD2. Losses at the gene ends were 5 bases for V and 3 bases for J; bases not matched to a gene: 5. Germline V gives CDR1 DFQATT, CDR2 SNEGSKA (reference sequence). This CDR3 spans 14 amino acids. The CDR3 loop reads CSASAGGDYNEQFF. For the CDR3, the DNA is TGCAGTGCTTCAGCGGGAGGAGACTACAATGAGCAGTTCTTC.

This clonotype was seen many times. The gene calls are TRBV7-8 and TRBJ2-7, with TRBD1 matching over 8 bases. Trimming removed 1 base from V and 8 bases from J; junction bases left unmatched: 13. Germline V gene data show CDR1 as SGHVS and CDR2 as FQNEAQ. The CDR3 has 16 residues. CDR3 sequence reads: CASSLDGRTGWEKQYF. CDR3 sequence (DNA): TGTGCCAGCAGCTTAGACGGGCGGACAGGGTGGGAGAAGCAGTACTTC.

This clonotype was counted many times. CDR3: CASSLRGQVYNEQFF. The DNA of the CDR3 is TGTGCCAGCAGTTTAAGGGGCCAGGTCTACAATGAGCAGTTCTTC. The rearrangement uses TRBV12-3 or TRBV12-4 and TRBJ2-1; TRBD1 is a possible D gene (5 bases). The CDR3 runs 15 residues. V dropped 2 bases and J dropped 3 bases, with 11 bases sitting between them.

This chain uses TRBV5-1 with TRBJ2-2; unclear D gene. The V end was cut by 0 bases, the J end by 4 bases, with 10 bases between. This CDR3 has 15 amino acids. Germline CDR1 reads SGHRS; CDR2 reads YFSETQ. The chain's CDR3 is CASSLVGFATGELFF. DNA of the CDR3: TGCGCCAGCAGCTTGGTCGGGTTCGCCACCGGGGAGCTGTTTTTT.

CDR3 in DNA: TGTGCCAGCAGTTTGGGGTTTGGGTACACTGAAGCTTTCTTT. Its protein is CASSLGFGYTEAFF. V is TRBV12-3 or TRBV12-4 and J is TRBJ1-1; D is unresolved. V lost 3 bases to trimming and J lost 3 bases, with 11 bases between them. CDR3 length: 14 residues.

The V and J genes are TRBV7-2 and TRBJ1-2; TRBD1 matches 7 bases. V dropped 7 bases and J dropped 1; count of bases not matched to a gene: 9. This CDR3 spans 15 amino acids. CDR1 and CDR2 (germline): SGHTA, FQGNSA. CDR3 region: CASTGGGVVNYGYTF. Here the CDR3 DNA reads TGTGCCAGCACCGGAGGGGGCGTAGTTAACTATGGCTACACCTTC.

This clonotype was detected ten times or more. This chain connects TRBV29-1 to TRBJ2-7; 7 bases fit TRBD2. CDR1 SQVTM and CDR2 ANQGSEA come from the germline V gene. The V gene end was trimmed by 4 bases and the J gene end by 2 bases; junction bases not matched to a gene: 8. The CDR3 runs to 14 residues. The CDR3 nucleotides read TGCAGCGTTGTGGGGTCAGGGAGGGCCTACGAGCAGTACTTC. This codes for CSVVGSGRAYEQYF.

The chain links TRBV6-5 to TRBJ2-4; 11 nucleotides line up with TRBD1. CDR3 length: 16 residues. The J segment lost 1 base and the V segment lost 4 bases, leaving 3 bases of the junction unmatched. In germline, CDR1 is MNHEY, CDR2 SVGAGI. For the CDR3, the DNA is TGTGCCAGCAGTTGGGGACAGGGGGATGCCAAAAACATTCAGTACTTC. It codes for CASSWGQGDAKNIQYF.

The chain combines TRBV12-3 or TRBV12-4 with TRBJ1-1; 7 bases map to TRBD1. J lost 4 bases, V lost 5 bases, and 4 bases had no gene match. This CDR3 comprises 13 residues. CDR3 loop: CASSNDRATEAFF. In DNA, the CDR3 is TGTGCCAGCAGTAACGACAGGGCCACTGAAGCTTTCTTT.

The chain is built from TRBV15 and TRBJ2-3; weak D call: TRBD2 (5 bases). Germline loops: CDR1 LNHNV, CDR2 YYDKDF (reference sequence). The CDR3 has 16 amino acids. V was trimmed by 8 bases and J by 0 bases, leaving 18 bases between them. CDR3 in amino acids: CATEGLRRTSTDTQYF. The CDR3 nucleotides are TGTGCCACCGAGGGTCTGAGGCGGACTAGCACAGATACGCAGTATTTT.